Presented here are 15 T cell receptor beta chains from one specimen sequenced in a study of control samples from healthy donors and cancer patients. TCRdb keeps only in-frame clones here, not all; method: immunoSEQ multiplex PCR. The sample carries about 89,000 clones, 86% recorded once. The sample comprised blood. The receptors come from a man aged 25-45 years in good health.

The V gene is TRBV4-1, the J gene TRBJ2-6, with 12 bases lining up with TRBD1. Germline V gives CDR1 MGHRA, CDR2 YSYEKL. The V segment lost 4 bases and the J segment 0 bases; nucleotides outside the gene matches: 1. This CDR3 has 17 amino acids. CDR3 bases: TGCGCCAGCAGCCCGGGACAGGGGGCCTCTGGGGCCAACGTCCTGACTTTC. This sequence encodes CASSPGQGASGANVLTF.

V and J are TRBV7-9 and TRBJ2-2; 7 bases line up with TRBD1. The ends lost 8 bases at V and 2 bases at J; junction bases unmatched: 5. Per germline, CDR1 SEHNR and CDR2 FQNEAQ (reference sequence). The CDR3 totals 14 residues. The CDR3 DNA is TGTGCCAGCGTCGGGACAGAAAACACCGGGGAGCTGTTTTTT. Translation: CASVGTENTGELFF.

V and J are TRBV18 and TRBJ1-5, with D uncertain. Germline V gene data show CDR1 as KGHSH and CDR2 as LQKENI. The CDR3 is made up of 13 amino acids. V shed 3 bases and J shed 7 bases, with 10 bases lying between them. The CDR3 DNA reads TGTGCCAGCTCACCGACCCCGGAACAGCCCCAGCATTTT. Protein sequence: CASSPTPEQPQHF.

The chain recombines TRBV15 with TRBJ2-2, with no clear D. The germline V and J ends were trimmed by 0 bases and 6 bases, with 5 bases remaining between them. CDR1 is LNHNV and CDR2 is YYDKDF in the germline V gene (reference sequence). The length of the CDR3 is 13 residues. This chain's CDR3 is CATSRDVAGELFF. As DNA, the CDR3 is TGTGCCACCAGCAGAGATGTGGCCGGGGAGCTGTTTTTT.

V usage is TRBV5-1 and J usage is TRBJ2-3; 8 positions match TRBD2. In germline, CDR1 is SGHRS, CDR2 YFSETQ. Losses at the gene ends were 0 bases for V and 7 bases for J; bases not matched to a gene: 10. The CDR3 loop spans 16 amino acids. The CDR3 is CASSLEVSGVGNTQYF. The CDR3 DNA reads TGCGCCAGCAGCTTGGAGGTTAGCGGGGTTGGGAATACGCAGTATTTT. The variable domain in full, with the rest retrieved from reference TRBV5-1 and TRBJ2-3, is KAGVTQTPRYLIKTRGQQVTLSCSPISGHRSVSWYQQTPGQGLQFLFEYFSETQRNKGNFPGRFSGRQFSNSRSEMNVSTLELGDSALYLCASSLEVSGVGNTQYFGPGTRLTVL.

By sample fraction, this clone is medium-sized (0.01 to 0.1%). The CDR3 bases are TGTGCCAGCAGCTTAACTAGCAGCCACGAGCAGTACTTC. Translated: CASSLTSSHEQYF. The V call is TRBV7-3, the J call TRBJ2-7, with D unclear. Trimming took off 0 bases at V and 5 bases at J, with 8 bases between the two ends. The CDR3 covers 13 residues. Germline V lookup: CDR1 SGHTA, CDR2 FQGTGA.

This clone was detected once. The genes are TRBV6-6 and TRBJ2-2; the match to TRBD1 covers 8 bases. Germline CDR1 and CDR2: MNHNY and SVGAGI (reference sequence). The length of the CDR3 is 16 residues. The junction had 7 bases not matched to a gene; V was cut back by 0 bases and J by 7 bases. Here the CDR3 DNA reads TGTGCCAGCAGTTACTCTCTTCAGGGGGCTATCGGGGAGCTGTTTTTT. Its protein product is CASSYSLQGAIGELFF.

The CDR3 here is CASSPSPGLLNEKLFF. CDR3 in DNA: TGTGCCAGCTCACCAAGCCCAGGGCTGCTTAATGAAAAACTGTTTTTT. The chain couples TRBV18 to TRBJ1-4; TRBD1 is a possible D gene (5 bases). Germline V CDR1 and CDR2: KGHSH, LQKENI. V lost 2 bases to trimming and J lost 4 bases, with 14 bases between them. The CDR3 is 16 amino acids.

The chain combines TRBV29-1 with TRBJ2-3; 12 bases map to TRBD2. The CDR3 is 15 amino acids. Per the germline V gene, CDR1 is SQVTM and CDR2 is ANQGSEA. Germline trimming cut 7 bases from V and 3 bases from J; bases unmatched to any gene: 8. CDR3 DNA sequence: TGCAGCGGGAGAGGGGGGACTAGCGGGACAGATACGCAGTATTTT. Translation: CSGRGGTSGTDTQYF.

The chain joins TRBV5-1 to TRBJ1-3, with D uncertain. This CDR3 region has 15 residues. V lost 1 base, J lost 0 bases, and 8 bases lay in between. Germline V lookup: CDR1 SGHRS, CDR2 YFSETQ. CDR3: CASSLTGLSGNTIYF. The CDR3 DNA follows: TGCGCCAGCAGCTTGACGGGCCTCTCTGGAAACACCATATATTTT.

The chain links TRBV15 to TRBJ2-2, with D tentatively TRBD1 (6 bases). The germline gives CDR1 LNHNV, CDR2 YYDKDF (reference sequence). The CDR3 has 13 amino acids. Trimming took off 1 base at V and 6 bases at J, with 6 bases between the two ends. CDR3 in amino acids: CATSRGGPGELFF. The CDR3 region has the DNA TGTGCCACCAGCAGAGGGGGGCCCGGGGAGCTGTTTTTT.

The chain has TRBV6-5 and TRBJ1-1; 11 positions agree with TRBD1. V lost 7 bases to trimming and J lost 9 bases; unmatched junction nucleotides: 7. Germline lookup yields CDR1 MNHEY and CDR2 SVGAGI. CDR3 length: 13 amino acids. The chain's CDR3 is CASTLDRGPQAFF. The CDR3 DNA is TGTGCCAGCACCCTGGACAGGGGGCCTCAAGCTTTCTTT.

The chain joins TRBV2 to TRBJ1-2, with 8 bases that match TRBD1. CDR1 is SNHLY and CDR2 is FYNNEI in the germline V gene. Losses at the gene ends were 6 bases for V and 8 bases for J; bases not matched to a gene: 14. This CDR3 has 15 residues. The CDR3 loop reads CASRTGGARGQGYTF. The CDR3 nucleotides read TGTGCCAGCAGGACCGGGGGGGCCAGGGGGCAGGGCTACACCTTC. The entire variable domain, with the rest obtained from reference TRBV2 and TRBJ1-2, is as follows: EPEVTQTPSHQVTQMGQEVILRCVPISNHLYFYWYRQILGQKVEFLVSFYNNEISEKSEIFDDQFSVERPDGSNFTLKIRSTKLEDSAMYFCASRTGGARGQGYTFGSGTRLTVV.

The rearrangement uses TRBV10-3 and TRBJ1-1; D uncertain. Trimming left V 7 bases short and J 1 base short, with 10 bases between. Germline assignment: CDR1 ENHRY and CDR2 SYGVKD. This CDR3 comprises 13 residues. Here the CDR3 reads CAINPGRNTEAFF. As DNA, the CDR3 is TGTGCCATCAACCCCGGGAGGAACACTGAAGCTTTCTTT.

Here the CDR3 DNA reads TGTGCCAGCAGCAAAAAAAAAGGGACAGGGGGTGGCTACACCTTC. Residues: CASSKKKGTGGGYTF. This chain uses TRBV21-1 with TRBJ1-2; the D call of TRBD1 is as the table states it, not checked on the DNA. TRBV21-1 is labeled a pseudogene. CDR3 length equals 15 residues.